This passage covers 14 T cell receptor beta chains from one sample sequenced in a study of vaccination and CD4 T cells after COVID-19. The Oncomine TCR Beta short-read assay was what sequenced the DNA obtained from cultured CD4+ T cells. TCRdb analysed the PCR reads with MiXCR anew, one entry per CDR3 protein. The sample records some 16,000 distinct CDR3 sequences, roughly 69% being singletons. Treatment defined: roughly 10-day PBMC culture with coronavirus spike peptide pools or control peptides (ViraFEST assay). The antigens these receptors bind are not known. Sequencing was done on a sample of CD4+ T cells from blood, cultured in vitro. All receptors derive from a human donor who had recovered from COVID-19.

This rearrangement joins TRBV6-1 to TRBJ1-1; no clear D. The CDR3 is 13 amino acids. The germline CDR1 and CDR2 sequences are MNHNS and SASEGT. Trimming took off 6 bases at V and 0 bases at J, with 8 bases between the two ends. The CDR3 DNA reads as TGTGCCAGCAGGCTCGGGGTGAACACTGAAGCTTTCTTT. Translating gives CASRLGVNTEAFF.

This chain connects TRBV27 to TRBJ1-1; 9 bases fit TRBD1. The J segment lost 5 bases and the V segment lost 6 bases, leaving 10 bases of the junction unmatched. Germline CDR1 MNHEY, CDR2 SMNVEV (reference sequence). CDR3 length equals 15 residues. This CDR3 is CASRGGTGWETEAFF. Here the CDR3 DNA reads TGTGCCAGCAGGGGTGGGACAGGGTGGGAGACTGAAGCTTTCTTT.

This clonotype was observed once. As DNA, the CDR3 is TGTGCCAGCAGCTTGGCTCCTCGCAGGGGGCTAGGAGATACGCAGTATTTT. Amino acids: CASSLAPRRGLGDTQYF. The V call is TRBV5-4, the J call TRBJ2-3; 8 bases fit TRBD1. From germline, CDR1 is SGHNT and CDR2 YYREEE (reference sequence). The CDR3 is 17 amino acids. V gave up 0 bases and J gave up 5 bases; unmatched junction bases: 11.

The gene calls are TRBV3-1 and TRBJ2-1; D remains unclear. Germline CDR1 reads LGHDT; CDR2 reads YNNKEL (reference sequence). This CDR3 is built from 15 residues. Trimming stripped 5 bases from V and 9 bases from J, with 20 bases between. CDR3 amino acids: CASSKNLQARSEQFF. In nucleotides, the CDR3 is TGTGCCAGCAGCAAGAACCTGCAGGCCAGATCTGAGCAGTTCTTC.

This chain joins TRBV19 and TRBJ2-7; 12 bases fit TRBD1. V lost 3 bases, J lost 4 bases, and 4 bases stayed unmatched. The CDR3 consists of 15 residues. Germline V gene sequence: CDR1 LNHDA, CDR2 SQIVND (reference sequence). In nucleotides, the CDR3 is TGTGCCAGTAGTATCGGGACAGGGGGCTTTTACGAGCAGTACTTC. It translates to CASSIGTGGFYEQYF.

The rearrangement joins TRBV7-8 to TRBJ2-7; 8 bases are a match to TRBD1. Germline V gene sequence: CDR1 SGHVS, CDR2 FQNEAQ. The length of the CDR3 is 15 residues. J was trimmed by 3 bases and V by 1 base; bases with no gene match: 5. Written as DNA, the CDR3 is TGTGCCAGCAGCTTAGAGATTACAGGGGGCTACGAGCAGTACTTC. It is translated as CASSLEITGGYEQYF.

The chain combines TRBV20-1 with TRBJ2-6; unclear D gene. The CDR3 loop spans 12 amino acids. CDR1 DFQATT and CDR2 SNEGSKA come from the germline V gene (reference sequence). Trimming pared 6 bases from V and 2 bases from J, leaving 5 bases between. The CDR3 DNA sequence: TGCAGTGCCGTGACTGGGGCCAACGTCCTGACTTTC. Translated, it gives CSAVTGANVLTF.

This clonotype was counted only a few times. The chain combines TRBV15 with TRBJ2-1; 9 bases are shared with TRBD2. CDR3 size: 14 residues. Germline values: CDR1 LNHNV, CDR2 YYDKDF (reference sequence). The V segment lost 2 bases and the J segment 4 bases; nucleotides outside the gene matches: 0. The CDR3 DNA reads TGTGCCACCAGCAGACTAGCGGGATACAATGAGCAGTTCTTC. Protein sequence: CATSRLAGYNEQFF.

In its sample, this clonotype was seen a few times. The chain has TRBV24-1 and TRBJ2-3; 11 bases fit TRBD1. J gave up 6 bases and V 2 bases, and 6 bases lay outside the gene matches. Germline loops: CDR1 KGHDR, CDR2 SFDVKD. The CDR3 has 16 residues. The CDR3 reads CATSDWGQGGVDTQYF. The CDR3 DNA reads TGTGCCACCAGTGATTGGGGACAGGGGGGTGTCGATACGCAGTATTTT.

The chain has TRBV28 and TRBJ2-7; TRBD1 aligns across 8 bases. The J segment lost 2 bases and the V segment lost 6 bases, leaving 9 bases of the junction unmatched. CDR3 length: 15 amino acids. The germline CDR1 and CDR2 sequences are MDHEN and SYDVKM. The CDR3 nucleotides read TGTGCCAGCAGCCGACCCGGACAGGGCACCTACGAGCAGTACTTC. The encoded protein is CASSRPGQGTYEQYF.

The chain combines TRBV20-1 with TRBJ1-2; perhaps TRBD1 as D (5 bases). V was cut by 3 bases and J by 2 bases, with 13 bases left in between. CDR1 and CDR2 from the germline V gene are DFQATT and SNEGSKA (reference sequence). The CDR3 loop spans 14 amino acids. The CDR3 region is CSASRQSENYGYTF. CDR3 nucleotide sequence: TGCAGTGCTAGTAGACAGAGCGAAAACTATGGCTACACCTTC.

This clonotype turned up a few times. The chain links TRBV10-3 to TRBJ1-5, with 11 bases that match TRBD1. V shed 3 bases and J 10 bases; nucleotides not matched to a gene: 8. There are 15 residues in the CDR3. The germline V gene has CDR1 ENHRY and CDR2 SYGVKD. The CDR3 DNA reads TGTGCCATCAGTGACTTCGGACAGGGGGCATTACCCCAGCATTTT. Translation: CAISDFGQGALPQHF.

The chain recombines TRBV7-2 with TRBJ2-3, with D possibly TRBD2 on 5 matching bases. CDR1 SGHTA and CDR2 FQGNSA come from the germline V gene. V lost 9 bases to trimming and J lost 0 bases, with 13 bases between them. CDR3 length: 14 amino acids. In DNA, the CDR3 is TGTGCCAGTAAAGTGGGCGGGAGCACAGATACGCAGTATTTT. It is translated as CASKVGGSTDTQYF.

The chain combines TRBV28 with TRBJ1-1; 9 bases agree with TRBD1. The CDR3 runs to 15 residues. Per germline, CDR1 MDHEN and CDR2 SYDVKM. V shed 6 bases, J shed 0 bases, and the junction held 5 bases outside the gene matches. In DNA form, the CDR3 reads TGTGCCAGCAGGCCCCGGGACAGGGTGAACACTGAAGCTTTCTTT. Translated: CASRPRDRVNTEAFF. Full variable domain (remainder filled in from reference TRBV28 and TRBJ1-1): DVKVTQSSRYLVKRTGEKVFLECVQDMDHENMFWYRQDPGLGLRLIYFSYDVKMKEKGDIPEGYSVSREKKERFSLILESASTNQTSMYLCASRPRDRVNTEAFFGQGTRLTVV.